This TCR beta chain stems from a study of T cell repertoires in cytomegalovirus infection. Study as a whole: Used in the study were CMV epitopes, some recently identified and HLA-C-restricted, others well-studied and HLA-B-restricted. An indication of both CMV infection and matching HLA type came from public TCR beta signatures. Study-level findings and limits: HLA-C-restricted CMV clonotypes gave the most frequent clonotype in two of eight donors.

Trimming removed 6 bases from V and 0 bases from J; junction bases left unmatched: 2. The CDR3 runs 15 residues. The germline gives CDR1 ENHRY, CDR2 SYGVKD. TCRdb processed the reads anew with MiXCR; each CDR3 protein has one entry. The table includes approximately 590,000 distinct CDR3 sequences, 40% detected once. Remarks on this clonotype: Its cognate antigen is unknown.

The input for sequencing was cultured PBMCs, taken from culture after CMV antigen stimulation. This receptor was obtained from a human donor in good health (CMV status not recorded). Some clones in this sample may be carry-over from other donors' samples. The chain joins TRBV10-3 to TRBJ2-3; TRBD2 agrees at 11 bases. CDR3 nucleotide sequence: TGTGCCATCAGATGGACTAGCGGGAGCACAGATACGCAGTATTTT. Its protein product is CAIRWTSGSTDTQYF.